This is a list of T cell receptor beta chains from one sample in a study of regulatory T cells in long-lasting Graves disease. TCRdb reprocessed the multiplex PCR reads with MiXCR, giving one entry per CDR3 protein. The sample shows around 460,000 distinct CDR3 sequences, less than 25% of them seen only once. Sequencing used peripheral blood mononuclear cells (PBMCs), obtained when the disease was refractory, from a patient treated with antithyroid drugs. The receptors stem from a female donor with Graves disease. Both conserved end residues are trimmed from each CDR3.

TRBJ1-4 TRBV20-1 SAQRTGTGDEKLF
TRBJ2-1 TRBV30 AWSVPLPGLADEQF
TRBJ2-7 TRBV11-2 ASSLGGSSF
TRBJ2-7 TRBV7-6 ASSPLGIADEQY
TRBJ2-7 TRBV29-1 SVISGTDYYEQY
TRBJ2-7 TRBV6-5 ASSYEAGPDYEQY
TRBJ1-4 TRBV20-1 SARDLRDRGAEKLF
TRBJ1-1 TRBV2 ASRRDRDTEAF
TRBJ2-4 TRBV7-2 ASSRTPFGIQY
TRBJ2-7 TRBV6-5 ASSYRGLANEQY
TRBJ1-2 TRBV12-3/TRBV12-4 ASSLVGQGNGYT
TRBJ1-1 TRBV6-2/TRBV6-3 ASSRQTSTEAF
TRBJ2-2 TRBV2 ASSPRPRDTGELF
TRBJ2-3 TRBV20-1 SAKTSRGTDTQY
TRBJ1-2 TRBV2 ASSGLVGGGGYT
TRBJ2-3 TRBV12-3/TRBV12-4 ASSSGLTRRTDTQY
TRBJ1-2 TRBV28 ASSLPNTGNYGYT
TRBJ2-2 TRBV7-3 ASSYDGQPNTGELF
TRBJ1-3 TRBV7-9 ASSSAGQSGNTIY
TRBJ2-7 TRBV20-1 SANWAAAYEQY
TRBJ1-2 TRBV28 ASSNRVDLNYGYT
TRBJ1-6 TRBV7-9 ASSLQGAGDSPLH
TRBJ1-2 TRBV2 ASRLVRSYGYT
TRBJ1-5 TRBV12-3/TRBV12-4 ASSLEGEGNQPQH
TRBJ2-7 TRBV20-1 SATLGGGVSYEQY
TRBJ1-1 TRBV3-1 ASSQAPSTGLAAF
TRBJ1-1 TRBV12-3/TRBV12-4 ASRIGTGVSEAF